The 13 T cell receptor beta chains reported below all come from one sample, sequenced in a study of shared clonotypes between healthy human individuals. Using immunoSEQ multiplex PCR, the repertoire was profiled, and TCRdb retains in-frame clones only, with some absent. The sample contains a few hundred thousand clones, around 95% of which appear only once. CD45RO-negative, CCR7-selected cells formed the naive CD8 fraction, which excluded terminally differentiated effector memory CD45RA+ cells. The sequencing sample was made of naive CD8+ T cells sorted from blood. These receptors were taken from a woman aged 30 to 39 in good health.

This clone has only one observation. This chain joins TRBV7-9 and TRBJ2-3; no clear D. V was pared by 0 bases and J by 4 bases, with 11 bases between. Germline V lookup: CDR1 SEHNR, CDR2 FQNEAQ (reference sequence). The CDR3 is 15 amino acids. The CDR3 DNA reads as TGTGCCAGCAGCTTAGCGACGGGCGCGGCAGATACGCAGTATTTT. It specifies CASSLATGAADTQYF.

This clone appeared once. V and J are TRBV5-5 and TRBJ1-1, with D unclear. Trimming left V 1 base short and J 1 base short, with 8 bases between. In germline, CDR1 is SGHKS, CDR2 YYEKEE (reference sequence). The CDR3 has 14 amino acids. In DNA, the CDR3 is TGTGCCAGCAGCTTGTGGCGGAGGAACACTGAAGCTTTCTTT. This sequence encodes CASSLWRRNTEAFF.

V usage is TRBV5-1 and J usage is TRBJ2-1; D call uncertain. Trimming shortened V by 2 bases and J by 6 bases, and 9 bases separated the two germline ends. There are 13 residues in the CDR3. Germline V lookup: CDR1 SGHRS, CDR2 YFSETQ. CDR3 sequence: CASSFLVGNEQFF. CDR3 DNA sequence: TGCGCCAGCAGCTTTTTAGTAGGCAATGAGCAGTTCTTC.

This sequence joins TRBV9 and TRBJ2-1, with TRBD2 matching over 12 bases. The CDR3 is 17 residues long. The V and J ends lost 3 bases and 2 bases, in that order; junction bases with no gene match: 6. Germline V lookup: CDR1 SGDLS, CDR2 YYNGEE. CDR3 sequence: CASSDTGLAGTYNEQFF. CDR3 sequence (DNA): TGTGCCAGCAGCGATACAGGACTAGCGGGGACCTACAATGAGCAGTTCTTC.

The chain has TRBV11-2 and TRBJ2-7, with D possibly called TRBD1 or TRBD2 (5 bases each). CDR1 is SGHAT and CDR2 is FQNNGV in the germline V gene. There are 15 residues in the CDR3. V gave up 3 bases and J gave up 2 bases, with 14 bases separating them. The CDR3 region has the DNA TGTGCCAGCAGCTTGGATCCCAGGGAGACCTACGAGCAGTACTTC. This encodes CASSLDPRETYEQYF.

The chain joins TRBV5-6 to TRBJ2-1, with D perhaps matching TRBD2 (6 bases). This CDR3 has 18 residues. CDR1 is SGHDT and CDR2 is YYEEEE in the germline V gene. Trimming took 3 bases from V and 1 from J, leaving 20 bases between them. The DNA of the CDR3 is TGTGCCAGCAGCTCGAAATTGACTAGGCCTATATCCTACAATGAGCAGTTCTTC. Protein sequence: CASSSKLTRPISYNEQFF.

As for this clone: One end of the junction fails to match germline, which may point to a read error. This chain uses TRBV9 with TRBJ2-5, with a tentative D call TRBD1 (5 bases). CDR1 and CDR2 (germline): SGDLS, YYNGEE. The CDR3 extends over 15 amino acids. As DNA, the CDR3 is TGTTCCAGCAGCGCAGGGAATTCGTACCAAGAGACCCAGTACTTC. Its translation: CSSSAGNSYQETQYF.

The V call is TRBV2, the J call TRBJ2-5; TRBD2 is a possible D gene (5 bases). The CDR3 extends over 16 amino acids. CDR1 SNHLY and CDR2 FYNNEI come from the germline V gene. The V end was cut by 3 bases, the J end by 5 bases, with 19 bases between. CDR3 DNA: TGTGCCAGCAGTGACCATAGCGTGGGCGTAGAGGAGACCCAGTACTTC. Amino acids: CASSDHSVGVEETQYF.

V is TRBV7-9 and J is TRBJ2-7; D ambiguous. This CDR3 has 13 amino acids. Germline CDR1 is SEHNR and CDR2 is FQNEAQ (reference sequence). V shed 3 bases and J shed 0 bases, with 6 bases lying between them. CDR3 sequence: CASSLSASYEQYF. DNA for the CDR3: TGTGCCAGCAGCTTGTCCGCCTCCTACGAGCAGTACTTC. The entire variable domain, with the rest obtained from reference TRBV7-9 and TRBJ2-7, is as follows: DTGVSQNPRHKITKRGQNVTFRCDPISEHNRLYWYRQTLGQGPEFLTYFQNEAQLEKSRLLSDRFSAERPKGSFSTLEIQRTEQGDSAMYLCASSLSASYEQYFGPGTRLTVT.

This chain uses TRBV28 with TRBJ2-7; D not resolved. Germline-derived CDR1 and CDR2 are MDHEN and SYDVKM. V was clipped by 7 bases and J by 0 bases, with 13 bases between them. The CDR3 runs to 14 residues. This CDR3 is CASTGRPSSYEQYF. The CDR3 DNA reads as TGTGCCAGCACTGGCAGGCCCAGCTCCTACGAGCAGTACTTC.

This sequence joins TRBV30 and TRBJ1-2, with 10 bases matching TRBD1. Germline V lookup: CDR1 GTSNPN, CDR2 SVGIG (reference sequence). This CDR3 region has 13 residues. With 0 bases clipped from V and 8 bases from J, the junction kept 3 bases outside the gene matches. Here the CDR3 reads CAWSVGQGVGYTF. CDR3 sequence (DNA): TGTGCCTGGAGTGTAGGACAGGGGGTCGGCTACACCTTC.

The CDR3 nucleotides are TGCGCCAGCAGCTGGCGGGACAGGAACACCGGGGAGCTGTTTTTT. It encodes CASSWRDRNTGELFF. The rearrangement uses TRBV5-1 and TRBJ2-2; D might be TRBD1 (7 bases). Germline V gene lookup returns CDR1 SGHRS and CDR2 YFSETQ. Trimming shortened V by 3 bases and J by 1 base, and 10 bases separated the two germline ends. The CDR3 has 15 amino acids.

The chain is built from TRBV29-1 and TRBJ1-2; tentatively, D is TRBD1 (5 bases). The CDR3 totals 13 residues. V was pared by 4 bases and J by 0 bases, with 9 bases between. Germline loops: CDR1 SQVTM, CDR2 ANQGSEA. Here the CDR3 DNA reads TGCAGCGTTGGCCCGGGGCCTAACTATGGCTACACCTTC. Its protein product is CSVGPGPNYGYTF.